This T cell receptor beta chain emerged from a study of blood T cell repertoires in COVID-19. About the research overall: Sites in the United States, Italy and Spain provided acute and convalescent COVID-19 samples. T cells, B-cell-depleted T cells, or PBMCs supplied cDNA or gDNA.

In the original analysis: Reference gene primer amplification in the assay estimated nucleated cell counts. Some clones are missing from TCRdb's copy, which holds only in-frame ones; the method was immunoSEQ multiplex PCR. That table furnishes V, J and clone size, whereas the DNA furnished D and trimming. This table has 200,000 to 250,000 clones, roughly nine tenths appearing once. The TCR comes from a man in his 70s with acute or convalescent COVID-19. Sequencing used peripheral blood.

The CDR3 sequence is CASSPTEPNTEAFF. The CDR3, as DNA: TGTGCCAGCTCACCTACAGAACCGAACACTGAAGCTTTCTTT. The rearrangement links TRBV18 to TRBJ1-1, with D hard to call. CDR3 length: 14 amino acids. Germline CDR1 reads KGHSH; CDR2 reads LQKENI. Trimming took 3 bases from V and 1 from J, leaving 9 bases between them.